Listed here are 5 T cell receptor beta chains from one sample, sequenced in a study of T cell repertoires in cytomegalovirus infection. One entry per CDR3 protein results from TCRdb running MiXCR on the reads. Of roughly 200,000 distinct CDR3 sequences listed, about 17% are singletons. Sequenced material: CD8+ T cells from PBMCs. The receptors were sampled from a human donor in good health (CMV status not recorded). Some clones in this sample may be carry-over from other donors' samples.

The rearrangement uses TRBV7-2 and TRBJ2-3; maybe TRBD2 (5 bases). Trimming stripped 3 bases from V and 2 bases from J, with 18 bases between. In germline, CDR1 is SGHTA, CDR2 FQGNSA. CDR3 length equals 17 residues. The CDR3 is CASSLYLLVSVTDTQYF. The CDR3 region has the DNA TGTGCCAGCAGCTTGTACTTACTAGTTTCGGTCACAGATACGCAGTATTTT.

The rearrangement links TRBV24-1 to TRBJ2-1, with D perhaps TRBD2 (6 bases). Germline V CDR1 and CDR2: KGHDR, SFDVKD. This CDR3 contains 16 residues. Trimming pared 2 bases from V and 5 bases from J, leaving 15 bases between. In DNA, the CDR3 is TGTGCCACCAGTGATTCGGCCTGGGGGGAGCACAATGAGCAGTTCTTC. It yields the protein CATSDSAWGEHNEQFF.

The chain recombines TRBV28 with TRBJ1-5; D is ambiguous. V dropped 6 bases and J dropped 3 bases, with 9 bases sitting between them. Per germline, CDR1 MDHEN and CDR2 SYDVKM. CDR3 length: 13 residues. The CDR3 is CASRQWFNQPQHF. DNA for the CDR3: TGTGCCAGCAGGCAATGGTTCAATCAGCCCCAGCATTTT.

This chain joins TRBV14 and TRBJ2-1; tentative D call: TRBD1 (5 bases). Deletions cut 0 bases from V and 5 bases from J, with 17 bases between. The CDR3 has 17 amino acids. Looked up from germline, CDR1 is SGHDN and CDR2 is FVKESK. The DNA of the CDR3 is TGTGCCAGCAGCCAAGATGTACGGACACCCGATAACAATGAGCAGTTCTTC. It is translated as CASSQDVRTPDNNEQFF.

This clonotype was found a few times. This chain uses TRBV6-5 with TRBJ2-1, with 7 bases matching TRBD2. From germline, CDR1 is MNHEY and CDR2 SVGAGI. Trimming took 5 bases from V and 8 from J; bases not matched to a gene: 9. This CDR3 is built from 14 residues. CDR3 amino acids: CASSPGQGGDEQFF. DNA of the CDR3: TGTGCCAGCAGTCCAGGCCAGGGAGGGGATGAGCAGTTCTTC.